This TCR beta chain was profiled in a study of shared clonotypes between healthy human individuals. CDR1 is GTSNPN, CDR2 SVGIG, per germline (reference sequence). V lost 2 bases to trimming and J lost 0 bases, with 12 bases between them. This CDR3 is 15 amino acids long. The data were produced by immunoSEQ multiplex PCR, yet TCRdb's version contains in-frame clones alone and is incomplete. Among around 690,000 clones listed, less than 95% were seen once. This clone has only one observation. The origin of this receptor is a young man in good health. Some clones in this sample may be carry-over from other donors' samples. The sequenced sample consisted of memory CD8+ T cells from PBMCs. As to subset: CD45RO+ cells pooled with CCR7-negative TemRA cells. This chain joins TRBV30 and TRBJ2-3; maybe TRBD2 (5 bases). The CDR3 DNA reads TGTGCCTGGAGTAATAGCGACCCTAGCACAGATACGCAGTATTTT. As protein: CAWSNSDPSTDTQYF.